The source of this T cell receptor (beta chain) is a study of regulatory T cells in long-lasting Graves disease. Study-level points and caveats: The study found TRBV28, TRBJ1-2 and TRBJ2-5 favored in persistent disease.

According to the study, TCR beta libraries were built with iRepertoire HTBI primers and CDR3-region Arm-PCR. TCRdb processed the multiplex PCR reads anew with MiXCR; each CDR3 protein has one entry. Among about 350,000 distinct CDR3 sequences, around 15% were seen once, and the ten largest hold roughly 21%. With respect to this clonotype: Its antigen is not identified.

Time point meaning: newly diagnosed GD, antithyroid drugs for less than 3 months. RNA isolated from PBMCs was used to make the TCR library. Trimming left V 5 bases short and J 2 bases short, with 11 bases between. This CDR3 comprises 14 residues. In germline, CDR1 is MNHNS, CDR2 SASEGT. This sample was shared with a second study, whose subject was T cells in Graves' hyperthyroidism and ophthalmopathy. As that study records: Newly diagnosed hyperthyroidism, duration under 2 months, in patients aged 18 to 65. First-round RT-PCR of the TCR CDR3 relied on the HTBI primer set. Most thyroid-expanded clonotypes above 0.001 were also found in blood.

J is TRBJ2-3 and V is TRBV6-1; D is unclear. This clonotype originated in a woman younger than 35 with Graves disease. The source was peripheral blood mononuclear cells (PBMCs), collected at new diagnosis, from a patient treated with antithyroid drugs. The CDR3 coding sequence is TGTGCCAGCAGTTATCGGGTTGACACAGATACGCAGTATTTT. Its translation is CASSYRVDTDTQYF.